The 29 T cell receptor beta chains below all came from one sample that was sequenced in a study of cytomegalovirus exposure and HLA in healthy donors. TCRdb's copy holds only in-frame clones and misses some; the assay was immunoSEQ multiplex PCR. The sample consists of about 180,000 clones, around 86% of them appearing once. The sequenced material came from PBMCs. The receptor source for this set is a young man in good health and CMV-seropositive.

This chain connects TRBV6-4 to TRBJ2-4; no clear D. The CDR3 sequence is 13 residues long. Deletions cut 3 bases from V and 9 bases from J, with 12 bases between. Looked up from germline, CDR1 is MRHNA and CDR2 is SNTAGT. As DNA, the CDR3 is TGTGCCAGCAGTGAAGAGCCCCATGGCATTCAGTACTTC. It encodes CASSEEPHGIQYF.

CDR3: CASTDRDGQPQHF. The CDR3 region has the DNA TGTGCCAGTACGGACAGGGACGGTCAGCCCCAGCATTTT. The chain has TRBV19 and TRBJ1-5; 8 bases fit TRBD1. Germline V gene data show CDR1 as LNHDA and CDR2 as SQIVND (reference sequence). This CDR3 spans 13 amino acids. Trimming at V came to 7 bases and at J to 6 bases, leaving 5 bases not matched to a gene.

This clone appeared many times. The rearrangement uses TRBV19 and TRBJ1-6; 7 bases are a match to TRBD1. Germline V lookup: CDR1 LNHDA, CDR2 SQIVND (reference sequence). V shed 6 bases, J shed 2 bases, and the junction held 7 bases outside the gene matches. The CDR3 covers 16 residues. In nucleotides, the CDR3 is TGTGCCAGTAGCCTGACAGGGATCACCTATAATTCACCCCTCCACTTT. This gives the protein CASSLTGITYNSPLHF.

The chain couples TRBV7-2 to TRBJ2-5, with D perhaps TRBD1 (5 bases). This CDR3 is 14 amino acids long. The V gene's germline CDR1 is SGHTA and CDR2 FQGNSA. The V end lost 6 bases, the J end lost 2 bases, and 13 bases lay between the germline ends. CDR3 sequence (DNA): TGTGCCAGCAGATCTCAGGGTTCTCAAGAGACCCAGTACTTC. Residues: CASRSQGSQETQYF.

The gene calls are TRBV5-5 and TRBJ1-6, with a tentative D call TRBD1 (5 bases). The CDR3 runs to 17 residues. Trimming stripped 4 bases from V and 9 bases from J, with 23 bases between. Germline V CDR1 and CDR2: SGHKS, YYEKEE (reference sequence). The CDR3 sequence: CASSMREDTKRGSPLHF. CDR3 nucleotides: TGTGCCAGCAGCATGAGGGAGGACACTAAAAGGGGTTCACCCCTCCACTTT.

V usage is TRBV29-1 and J usage is TRBJ2-5; D might be TRBD1 (6 bases). V lost 7 bases and J lost 1, with 13 bases in between. This CDR3 contains 13 residues. Germline values: CDR1 SQVTM, CDR2 ANQGSEA. The CDR3 DNA is TGCAGCGGGGGACATAGAGTCCAAGAGACCCAGTACTTC. Translation: CSGGHRVQETQYF.

The chain joins TRBV5-5 to TRBJ1-2; 7 positions match TRBD1. From germline, CDR1 is SGHKS and CDR2 YYEKEE (reference sequence). V shed 4 bases and J 8 bases; nucleotides not matched to a gene: 5. The CDR3 totals 12 residues. CDR3 coding DNA: TGTGCCAGCAGCATACGGGACAGAGGCTACACCTTC. Residues: CASSIRDRGYTF.

V gene TRBV11-2 combines with J gene TRBJ2-1, with unresolved D. Trimming shortened V by 5 bases and J by 3 bases, and 8 bases separated the two germline ends. In germline, CDR1 is SGHAT, CDR2 FQNNGV. The CDR3 has 13 residues. The CDR3 DNA follows: TGTGCCAGCAGCATCGCAGACTACAATGAGCAGTTCTTC. Translating gives CASSIADYNEQFF.

This chain joins TRBV21-1 and TRBJ1-5; TRBD1, as called in the table, went unchecked against the DNA. TRBV21-1 is termed a pseudogene. There are 18 residues in the CDR3. CDR3 region: CASSKRGQATSPNQPQHF. CDR3 coding DNA: TGTGCCAGCAGCAAAAGGGGCCAAGCCACCTCACCGAATCAGCCCCAGCATTTT.

The chain joins TRBV19 to TRBJ1-2; tentatively, D is TRBD1 (6 bases). The germline V gene has CDR1 LNHDA and CDR2 SQIVND (reference sequence). This CDR3 has 14 residues. The V and J ends lost 8 bases and 0 bases respectively, with 13 bases between them. CDR3 sequence (DNA): TGTGCCAGTGGGCGGGGGCCCACTAACTATGGCTACACCTTC. Translating gives CASGRGPTNYGYTF.

V usage is TRBV19 and J usage is TRBJ2-2, with D tentatively TRBD1 (6 bases). V was shortened by 7 bases and J by 7 bases, with 13 bases between the two germline ends. The CDR3 consists of 13 residues. Germline V CDR1 and CDR2: LNHDA, SQIVND (reference sequence). The CDR3 nucleotides read TGTGCCAGTACCCTAGGGGGTGACGGGGAGCTGTTTTTT. Encoded protein: CASTLGGDGELFF.

V and J are TRBV13 and TRBJ1-3; TRBD1 might be the D (6 bases). Trimming removed 0 bases from V and 4 bases from J, with 7 bases in between. The CDR3 has 14 amino acids. Germline V gene sequence: CDR1 PRHDT, CDR2 FYEKMQ (reference sequence). In DNA, the CDR3 is TGTGCCAGCAGCTTAGGGGACAGAGGAAACACCATATATTTT. This sequence encodes CASSLGDRGNTIYF.

This clone has more than one count but fewer than ten. This sequence joins TRBV19 and TRBJ1-2, with TRBD1 matching over 7 bases. Germline assignment: CDR1 LNHDA and CDR2 SQIVND (reference sequence). J gave up 4 bases and V 6 bases, and 11 bases lay outside the gene matches. The CDR3 is 15 residues long. The CDR3 sequence is CASRAGGTVFYGYTF. The DNA of the CDR3 is TGTGCCAGTAGAGCCGGTGGGACAGTTTTCTATGGCTACACCTTC. Full variable domain (remainder filled in from reference TRBV19 and TRBJ1-2): DGGITQSPKYLFRKEGQNVTLSCEQNLNHDAMYWYRQDPGQGLRLIYYSQIVNDFQKGDIAEGYSVSREKKESFPLTVTSAQKNPTAFYLCASRAGGTVFYGYTFGSGTRLTVV.

This sequence joins TRBV29-1 and TRBJ2-3; D may be TRBD1 (6 bases). Germline V gene sequence: CDR1 SQVTM, CDR2 ANQGSEA. This CDR3 is 15 amino acids long. The V gene lost 4 bases and the J gene lost 1 base, with 15 bases spanning the gap. The CDR3 coding sequence is TGCAGCGTTGCTCAGGGGAGCCGAGGCACAGATACGCAGTATTTT. This gives the protein CSVAQGSRGTDTQYF.

This clone is a singleton in its sample. This rearrangement joins TRBV4-2 to TRBJ2-7; no reliable D call. Trimming cost V 0 bases and J 4 bases, with 13 bases left between them. The CDR3 covers 15 residues. Per germline, CDR1 LGHNA and CDR2 YNFKEQ. The CDR3 nucleotides are TGTGCCAGCAGCCAAGAATCAGGATTACATTACGAGCAGTACTTC. Its translation: CASSQESGLHYEQYF.

The gene calls are TRBV4-3 and TRBJ2-7; TRBD1 is a possible D gene (6 bases). The V gene's germline CDR1 is LGHNA and CDR2 YSLEER. The V end lost 0 bases, the J end lost 4 bases, and 19 bases lay between the germline ends. The CDR3 spans 17 residues. The DNA of the CDR3 is TGCGCCAGCAGCCAAGATCGCGGTGTGGCAGGGGATTACGAGCAGTACTTC. Translated, it gives CASSQDRGVAGDYEQYF.

The V and J genes are TRBV4-2 and TRBJ2-1, with D tentatively TRBD2 (6 bases). V lost 0 bases and J 12 bases, leaving 18 bases between the germline ends. This CDR3 is built from 15 residues. Germline V gene data show CDR1 as LGHNA and CDR2 as YNFKEQ. CDR3 protein: CASSQEGRAGEMQFF. The CDR3 region has the DNA TGTGCCAGCAGCCAAGAAGGACGAGCGGGCGAAATGCAGTTCTTC.

The chain has TRBV14 and TRBJ2-7, with 9 bases matching TRBD2. The CDR3 runs 21 residues. The ends lost 0 bases at V and 4 bases at J; junction bases unmatched: 22. The germline V gene has CDR1 SGHDN and CDR2 FVKESK. In nucleotides, the CDR3 is TGTGCCAGCAGCCAAGATCGTACCCCGTGGGGGCCTAGCGGGACGATTTACGAGCAGTACTTC. This codes for CASSQDRTPWGPSGTIYEQYF.

To note about this clone: Other DNA sequences in this specimen translate into the identical CDR3. The chain links TRBV18 to TRBJ2-7, with D hard to call. CDR3 length equals 14 residues. V lost 0 bases, J lost 2 bases, and 8 bases lay in between. Germline-derived CDR1 and CDR2 are KGHSH and LQKENI. Here the CDR3 reads CASSPPAPPYEQYF. Written as DNA, the CDR3 is TGTGCCAGCTCACCACCTGCGCCCCCCTACGAGCAGTACTTC.

The CDR3 loop reads CASSPGGLPNTEAFF. CDR3 DNA: TGTGCCAGCAGCCCAGGTGGACTGCCGAACACTGAAGCTTTCTTT. The chain recombines TRBV4-2 with TRBJ1-1; the D is unclear. The length of the CDR3 is 15 residues. V was clipped by 4 bases and J by 1 base, with 13 bases between them. Per germline, CDR1 LGHNA and CDR2 YNFKEQ.

The chain links TRBV4-1 to TRBJ2-2, with D possibly being TRBD1 (6 bases). The germline gives CDR1 MGHRA, CDR2 YSYEKL. The CDR3 runs 15 residues. Trimming shortened V by 3 bases and J by 4 bases, and 12 bases separated the two germline ends. In DNA, the CDR3 is TGCGCCAGCAGCCACAGGGGTTCAGGCACCGGGGAGCTGTTTTTT. Protein sequence: CASSHRGSGTGELFF.

The V and J genes are TRBV5-4 and TRBJ2-5, with 14 bases that match TRBD2. Trimming took 5 bases from V and 1 from J; bases not matched to a gene: 4. In germline, CDR1 is SGHNT, CDR2 YYREEE (reference sequence). The length of the CDR3 is 16 residues. The CDR3, as DNA: TGTGCCAGCAGGCTGACTAGCGGGGGGGGCCAAGAGACCCAGTACTTC. Translating gives CASRLTSGGGQETQYF.

The chain has TRBV5-6 and TRBJ1-5, with TRBD1 matching 7 bases. The CDR3 spans 19 residues. CDR1 and CDR2 from the germline V gene are SGHDT and YYEEEE. Trimming cost V 0 bases and J 5 bases; bases outside gene matches: 17. This chain's CDR3 is CASSLGRPQGLELYQPQHF. The CDR3 region has the DNA TGTGCCAGCAGCTTGGGGCGGCCACAGGGGTTGGAACTCTATCAGCCCCAGCATTTT.

DNA of the CDR3: TGTGCCAGCAGCCCTACAGGGTACAATGAGCAGTTCTTC. This translates into CASSPTGYNEQFF. The chain has TRBV28 and TRBJ2-1; TRBD1 might be the D (6 bases). V dropped 6 bases and J dropped 4 bases, with 10 bases sitting between them. In germline, CDR1 is MDHEN, CDR2 SYDVKM. There are 13 residues in the CDR3.

The rearrangement links TRBV29-1 to TRBJ2-5, with D hard to call. The germline V gene encodes CDR1 SQVTM and CDR2 ANQGSEA. The CDR3 totals 12 residues. V was trimmed by 3 bases and J by 5 bases, leaving 10 bases between them. CDR3 region: CSVDQARETQYF. DNA for the CDR3: TGCAGCGTTGATCAGGCACGGGAGACCCAGTACTTC.

This clone appeared a few times. An end of the junction does not agree with germline; a read error may underlie this. The J gene is TRBJ2-2, the V gene TRBV7-7, with D possibly TRBD2 on 6 matching bases. CDR3 size: 14 residues. The V gene's germline CDR1 is SSHAT and CDR2 FNYEAQ (reference sequence). The CDR3: CASSLDAGSGELFF. For the CDR3, the DNA is TGTGCTAGCAGCTTAGATGCGGGATCAGGGGAGCTGTTTTTT.

The rearrangement joins TRBV6-4 to TRBJ2-1; 12 bases are a match to TRBD2. The CDR3 loop spans 16 amino acids. J lost 6 bases, V lost 4 bases, and 7 bases had no gene match. Per the germline V gene, CDR1 is MRHNA and CDR2 is SNTAGT. This CDR3 is CASSAESSGGANEQFF. The CDR3 nucleotides are TGTGCCAGCAGTGCAGAGTCTAGCGGGGGGGCCAATGAGCAGTTCTTC.

Note on this clone: Other DNA variants within this sample encode the same CDR3. The genes are TRBV5-4 and TRBJ1-1; TRBD1 aligns across 7 bases. This CDR3 is built from 12 residues. CDR1 is SGHNT, CDR2 YYREEE, per germline (reference sequence). The ends lost 2 bases at V and 8 bases at J; junction bases unmatched: 3. For the CDR3, the DNA is TGTGCCAGCAGCTTTACAGGGGAGGAAGCTTTCTTT. Translated: CASSFTGEEAFF.

This clone has a handful of counts. The rearrangement links TRBV5-1 to TRBJ2-2; 10 bases line up with TRBD1. V was pared by 4 bases and J by 7 bases, with 10 bases of the junction left unmatched. This CDR3 is 16 amino acids long. The V gene's germline CDR1 is SGHRS and CDR2 YFSETQ. As DNA, the CDR3 is TGCGCCAGCAGCGACCCGGGACAGGGGTTCGACGGGGAGCTGTTTTTT. Its protein product is CASSDPGQGFDGELFF.